This T cell receptor (beta chain) was identified in a study of human T cells and chemical hapten exposure. Across the whole study: Alopecia areata, totalis and universalis patients, mostly female, were included. Whole-study findings and limits: Alopecia was present in the donors, so their immune response may differ from healthy people's.

Time point specified: patch test 2, 6 weeks after DPC sensitization. Regarding treatment: therapeutic diphenylcyclopropenone sensitization with weekly scalp DPC. This clonotype was seen only a few times. The antigen remains undetermined. TCRdb reanalysed the RACE reads using MiXCR and keeps one entry per CDR3 protein. The table lists tens of thousands of distinct CDR3 sequences, 10% of them singletons. This CDR3 contains 14 residues. Germline V gene lookup returns CDR1 LNHDA and CDR2 SQIVND (reference sequence). V lost 7 bases, J lost 4 bases, and 14 bases lay in between. The rearrangement joins TRBV19 to TRBJ1-5, with D perhaps TRBD1 (6 bases). The input for sequencing was whole blood, taken in connection with sensitization to the hapten diphenylcyclopropenone (DPC). This sequence was found in a woman aged 50 to 60 with alopecia areata. Some clones in this sample may be carry-over from other donors' samples. CDR3 sequence (DNA): TGTGCCAGTAACCCCAGGGGTTCGAATCAGCCCCAGCATTTT. Translating gives CASNPRGSNQPQHF.